This note documents a single TCR beta chain sequence. What it recognizes is unknown. Sequencing ends 3 residues short of the CDR3 end; the germline J gene provides the rest. This sample stems from a study of T cells in women clearing cervical HPV infection. Study context: Case blood was drawn when the lesion was first found; control blood after infection became undetectable.

TCRdb keeps only in-frame clones here, not all; method: immunoSEQ multiplex PCR. Seen in this sample are 20,000 to 25,000 clones; the ten most common clones hold almost 10%. This CDR3 is built from 17 residues. The V segment lost 7 bases and the J segment 5 bases; nucleotides outside the gene matches: 17. Looked up from germline, CDR1 is MNHEY and CDR2 is SVGEGT. Study-wide results and caveats: Effector/memory and HPV-specific T cells were not isolated, and association timing is unknown.

The receptor comes from a woman between 18 and 70 years old with a cervical HPV16 infection that either progressed to CIN3+ or cleared (not recorded which). This chain connects TRBV6-2 or TRBV6-3 to TRBJ2-5; 9 bases map to TRBD1. Sample: blood buffy coat. The sequenced CDR3 bases are TGTGCCAGCACCGTAAATCGAAGGACAGGGGTATGGGAGACC. This gives the protein CASTVNRRTGVWET. The entire CDR3 protein reads CASTVNRRTGVWETQYF.